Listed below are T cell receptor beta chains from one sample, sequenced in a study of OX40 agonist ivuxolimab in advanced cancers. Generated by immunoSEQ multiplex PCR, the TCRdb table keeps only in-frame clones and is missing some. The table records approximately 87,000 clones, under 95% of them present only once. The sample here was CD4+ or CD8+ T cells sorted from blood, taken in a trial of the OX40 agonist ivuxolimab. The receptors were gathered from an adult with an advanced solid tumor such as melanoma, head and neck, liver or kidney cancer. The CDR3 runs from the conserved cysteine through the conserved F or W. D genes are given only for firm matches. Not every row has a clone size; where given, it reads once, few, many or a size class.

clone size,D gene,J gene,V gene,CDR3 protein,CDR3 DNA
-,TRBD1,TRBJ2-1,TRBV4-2,CASSRTSGTGFNEQFF,TGTGCCAGCAGCCGGACGTCCGGGACAGGTTTCAATGAGCAGTTCTTC
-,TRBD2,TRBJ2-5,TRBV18,CASSPRTSGQTQYF,TGTGCCAGCTCACCTCGGACTAGCGGCCAGACCCAGTACTTC
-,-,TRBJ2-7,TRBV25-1,CASSESLGGGGFYEQYF,TGTGCCAGCAGTGAATCCCTCGGGGGCGGGGGTTTCTACGAGCAGTACTTC
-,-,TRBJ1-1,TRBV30,CAWSSRGMSEAFF,TGTGCCTGGAGTTCGCGGGGTATGTCTGAAGCTTTCTTT
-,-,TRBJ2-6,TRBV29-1,CSVGAWASGANVLTF,TGCAGCGTGGGGGCATGGGCAAGTGGGGCCAACGTCCTGACTTTC
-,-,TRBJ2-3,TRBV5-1,CASSLTALAVSTDTQYF,TGCGCCAGCAGCTTAACTGCGCTAGCAGTTAGCACAGATACGCAGTATTTT
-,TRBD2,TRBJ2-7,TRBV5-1,CASSLASGNGEQYF,TGCGCCAGCAGCTTGGCCAGCGGGAACGGCGAGCAGTACTTC
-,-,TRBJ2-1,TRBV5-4,CASSTSGLNEQFF,TGTGCCAGCAGCACCTCTGGGTTGAATGAGCAGTTCTTC
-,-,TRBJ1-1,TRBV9,CASSSTPVNTEAFF,TGTGCCAGCAGCTCTACACCGGTCAACACTGAAGCTTTCTTT
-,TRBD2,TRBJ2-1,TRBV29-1,CSVGPGGGEQFF,TGCAGCGTTGGACCGGGAGGGGGTGAGCAGTTCTTC
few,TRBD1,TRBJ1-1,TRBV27,CASTRQGQGDTEAFF,TGTGCCAGCACCAGACAGGGACAGGGAGACACTGAAGCTTTCTTT
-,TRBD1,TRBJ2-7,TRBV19,CASSMDRDRYEQYF,TGTGCCAGTAGTATGGACAGGGATCGGTACGAGCAGTACTTC
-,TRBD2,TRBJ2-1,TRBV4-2,CASSQRTSGKRLAYNEQFF,TGTGCCAGCAGCCAAAGGACTAGCGGGAAAAGGCTGGCCTACAATGAGCAGTTCTTC
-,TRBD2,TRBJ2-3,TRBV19,CASRQRGYTDTQYF,TGTGCCAGCCGACAGCGGGGGTACACAGATACGCAGTATTTT
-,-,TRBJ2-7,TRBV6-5,CASQNGDVAEQYF,TGTGCCAGCCAAAATGGGGACGTTGCCGAGCAGTACTTC
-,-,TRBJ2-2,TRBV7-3,CASSLTGRQNGELFF,TGTGCCAGCAGCTTAACTGGGAGGCAAAACGGGGAGCTGTTTTTT
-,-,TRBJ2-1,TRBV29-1,CSVGLALGSNEQFF,TGCAGCGTGGGTCTAGCCTTAGGAAGTAATGAGCAGTTCTTC
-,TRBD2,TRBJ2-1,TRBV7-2,CASSLALLATDNEQFF,TGTGCCAGCAGCTTAGCGCTACTAGCGACCGACAATGAGCAGTTCTTC
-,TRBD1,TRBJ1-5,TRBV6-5,CASSYLRTGNQPQHF,TGTGCCAGCAGTTACCTGCGGACAGGGAACCAGCCCCAGCATTTT
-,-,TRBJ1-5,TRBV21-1,CASSKGAWSGNQPQHF,TGTGCCAGCAGCAAAGGGGCCTGGAGTGGCAATCAGCCCCAGCATTTT
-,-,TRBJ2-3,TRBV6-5,CASSPGWGPQYF,TGTGCCAGCAGCCCGGGATGGGGCCCGCAGTATTTT
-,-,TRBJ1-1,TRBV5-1,CASSLGHLEAFF,TGCGCCAGCAGCTTGGGACACCTTGAAGCTTTCTTT
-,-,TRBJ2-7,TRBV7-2,CASSLGPGIYEQYF,TGTGCCAGCAGCTTGGGACCGGGAATTTACGAGCAGTACTTC
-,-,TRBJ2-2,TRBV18,CASSPPGTGELFF,TGTGCCAGCTCACCACCGGGCACCGGGGAGCTGTTTTTT
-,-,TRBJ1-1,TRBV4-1,CASSQDGRATEAFF,TGCGCCAGCAGCCAAGACGGTCGGGCCACTGAAGCTTTCTTT